The 13 T cell receptor beta chains below come from one sample, sequenced in a study of blood T cell repertoires in COVID-19. Sequencing was performed with immunoSEQ multiplex PCR; in TCRdb, only in-frame clones are kept and a portion is missing. The data contain around 100,000 clones, about 90% of them seen just once; the ten biggest clones take up 6.2%. Sequenced material: peripheral blood. The receptors were gathered from a human donor in a cohort sampled during active COVID-19.

J is TRBJ2-5 and V is TRBV6-5; D is possibly TRBD1 (5 bases). The V end lost 0 bases, the J end lost 1 base, and 9 bases lay between the germline ends. The CDR3 totals 15 residues. Germline loops: CDR1 MNHEY, CDR2 SVGAGI. The CDR3 loop reads CASSYSYRSQETQYF. In DNA, the CDR3 is TGTGCCAGCAGTTACTCGTACAGGTCCCAAGAGACCCAGTACTTC.

This chain connects TRBV3-1 (or the pseudogene TRBV3-2) to TRBJ2-1; tentative D call: TRBD2 (5 bases). Germline assignment: CDR1 LGHDT and CDR2 YNNKEL (reference sequence). V was clipped by 0 bases and J by 9 bases, with 18 bases between them. The CDR3 loop spans 16 amino acids. The CDR3 DNA sequence: TGTGCCAGCAGCCAAGAGGCCCTGGCTTCGCGGGCTGAGCAGTTCTTC. Encoded protein: CASSQEALASRAEQFF.

This chain connects TRBV5-5 to TRBJ1-5; TRBD1 might be the D (6 bases). V shed 1 base and J shed 3 bases, with 11 bases lying between them. The CDR3 has 15 residues. Per the germline V gene, CDR1 is SGHKS and CDR2 is YYEKEE (reference sequence). DNA of the CDR3: TGTGCCAGCAGCTTGACAGGGAGATACAATCAGCCCCAGCATTTT. This translates into CASSLTGRYNQPQHF.

This CDR3 reads CASSLTSQGADEQYF. Here the CDR3 DNA reads TGTGCCAGCAGCCTCACCTCACAGGGGGCCGACGAGCAGTACTTC. The J gene is TRBJ2-7, the V gene TRBV6-6, with TRBD1 identical over 9 bases. Germline-derived CDR1 and CDR2 are MNHNY and SVGAGI (reference sequence). CDR3 length equals 15 residues. The V and J ends lost 6 bases and 5 bases, in that order; junction bases with no gene match: 11.

The chain links TRBV18 to TRBJ1-1, with D tentatively TRBD1 (6 bases). V gave up 1 base and J gave up 3 bases, with 15 bases separating them. CDR1 is KGHSH, CDR2 LQKENI, per germline. The CDR3 extends over 16 amino acids. The CDR3 spells CASSPRDKLGDTEAFF. The CDR3, as DNA: TGTGCCAGCTCACCACGGGACAAATTAGGGGACACTGAAGCTTTCTTT.

The chain recombines TRBV7-9 with TRBJ1-2, with a possible D match to TRBD1 (6 bases). This CDR3 comprises 17 residues. V was shortened by 5 bases and J by 3 bases, with 22 bases between the two germline ends. Germline CDR1 is SEHNR and CDR2 is FQNEAQ (reference sequence). The CDR3 is CASSPEGLLQGHYGYTF. In DNA form, the CDR3 reads TGTGCCAGCAGCCCAGAGGGGCTCCTACAGGGCCACTATGGCTACACCTTC.

The V gene is TRBV7-9, the J gene TRBJ2-2; D perhaps matches TRBD1 (6 bases). With 5 bases removed from V and 2 bases from J, the gap between germline ends came to 9 bases. The length of the CDR3 is 14 residues. Per germline, CDR1 SEHNR and CDR2 FQNEAQ (reference sequence). Here the CDR3 DNA reads TGTGCCAGCAGCCCGGACAGTAACACCGGGGAGCTGTTTTTT. Encoded protein: CASSPDSNTGELFF.

The CDR3 sequence is CASSVASGGSSSTDTQYF. DNA for the CDR3: TGTGCCAGCAGCGTTGCTAGCGGGGGGTCTTCTAGCACAGATACGCAGTATTTT. This chain connects TRBV9 to TRBJ2-3; 11 bases are shared with TRBD2. Germline-derived CDR1 and CDR2 are SGDLS and YYNGEE. This CDR3 has 18 residues. Trimming took 2 bases from V and 0 from J; bases not matched to a gene: 8.

This chain joins TRBV19 and TRBJ2-3; tentative D call: TRBD2 (6 bases). Germline loops: CDR1 LNHDA, CDR2 SQIVND (reference sequence). V dropped 1 base and J dropped 3 bases, with 14 bases sitting between them. The length of the CDR3 is 16 residues. In DNA, the CDR3 is TGTGCCAGTAGTATAGGTTTGGGGGGACGGACAGATACGCAGTATTTT. Translating gives CASSIGLGGRTDTQYF.

J is TRBJ2-4 and V is TRBV21-1; the table's D call of TRBD2 was not tested on the DNA. TRBV21-1 is marked as a pseudogene. This CDR3 spans 18 amino acids. Here the CDR3 reads CASSKPRREERPKNIQYF. CDR3 nucleotide sequence: TGTGCCAGCAGCAAACCTCGACGGGAGGAGCGACCCAAAAACATTCAGTACTTC.

The chain joins TRBV6-6 to TRBJ1-5; D is ambiguous. Trimming took 1 base from V and 1 from J, leaving 11 bases between them. Looked up from germline, CDR1 is MNHNY and CDR2 is SVGAGI (reference sequence). This CDR3 region has 16 residues. CDR3 amino acids: CASSYFLPGSNQPQHF. CDR3 coding DNA: TGTGCCAGCAGTTACTTCCTCCCGGGGAGCAATCAGCCCCAGCATTTT.

The chain couples TRBV6-5 to TRBJ2-5; 14 bases are a match to TRBD2. V lost 6 bases to trimming and J lost 5 bases; unmatched junction nucleotides: 5. The CDR3 contains 15 residues. Germline CDR1 reads MNHEY; CDR2 reads SVGAGI. CDR3: CASRGLAGVGETQYF. The CDR3 nucleotides read TGTGCCAGCAGGGGACTAGCGGGAGTAGGGGAGACCCAGTACTTC.

The chain combines TRBV29-1 with TRBJ2-3, with a possible D match to TRBD2 (5 bases). Germline values: CDR1 SQVTM, CDR2 ANQGSEA. The V end lost 4 bases, the J end lost 2 bases, and 13 bases lay between the germline ends. The CDR3 runs to 14 residues. The chain's CDR3 is CSVVSGFDTDTQYF. The CDR3 DNA reads TGCAGCGTTGTCTCGGGATTTGACACAGATACGCAGTATTTT.